This T cell receptor (beta chain) was found in a study of T cells in Graves' hyperthyroidism and ophthalmopathy. Study context: Before treatment of any kind, peripheral blood was taken at initial diagnosis.

Regions amplified from RNA transcripts were the TCR beta CDR3 regions. An initial round of RT-PCR targeting the TCR CDR3 relied on the HTBI primer set. TCRdb independently ran MiXCR on the multiplex PCR reads; one entry per CDR3 protein. The sample has approximately 600,000 distinct CDR3 sequences, roughly 15% seen once. This clonotype came up a few times. Germline CDR1 is SEHNR and CDR2 is FQNEAQ (reference sequence). Unmatched junction bases numbered 9, after V lost 5 bases and J lost 2 bases. This CDR3 is 15 amino acids long. The sample was blood. The chain carries TRBV7-9 and TRBJ2-7, with 7 bases matching TRBD2. This sequence originates from a young woman with Graves' hyperthyroidism. The CDR3: CASSPMPGGPYEQYF. CDR3 nucleotide sequence: TGTGCCAGCAGCCCGATGCCGGGAGGACCCTACGAGCAGTACTTC.